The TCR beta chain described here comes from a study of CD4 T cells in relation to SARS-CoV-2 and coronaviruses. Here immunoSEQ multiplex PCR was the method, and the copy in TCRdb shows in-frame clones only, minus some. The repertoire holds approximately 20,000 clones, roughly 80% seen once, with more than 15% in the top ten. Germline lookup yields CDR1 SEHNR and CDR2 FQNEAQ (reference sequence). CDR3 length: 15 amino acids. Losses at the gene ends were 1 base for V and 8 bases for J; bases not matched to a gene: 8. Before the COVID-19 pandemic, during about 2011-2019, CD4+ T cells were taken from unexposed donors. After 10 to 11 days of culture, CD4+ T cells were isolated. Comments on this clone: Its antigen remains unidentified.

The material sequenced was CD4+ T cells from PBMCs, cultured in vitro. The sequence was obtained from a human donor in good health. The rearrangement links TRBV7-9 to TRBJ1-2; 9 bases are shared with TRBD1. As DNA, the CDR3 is TGTGCCAGCAGCTTAGGCGGGACAGGGTTTGGGGGCTACACCTTC. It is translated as CASSLGGTGFGGYTF.